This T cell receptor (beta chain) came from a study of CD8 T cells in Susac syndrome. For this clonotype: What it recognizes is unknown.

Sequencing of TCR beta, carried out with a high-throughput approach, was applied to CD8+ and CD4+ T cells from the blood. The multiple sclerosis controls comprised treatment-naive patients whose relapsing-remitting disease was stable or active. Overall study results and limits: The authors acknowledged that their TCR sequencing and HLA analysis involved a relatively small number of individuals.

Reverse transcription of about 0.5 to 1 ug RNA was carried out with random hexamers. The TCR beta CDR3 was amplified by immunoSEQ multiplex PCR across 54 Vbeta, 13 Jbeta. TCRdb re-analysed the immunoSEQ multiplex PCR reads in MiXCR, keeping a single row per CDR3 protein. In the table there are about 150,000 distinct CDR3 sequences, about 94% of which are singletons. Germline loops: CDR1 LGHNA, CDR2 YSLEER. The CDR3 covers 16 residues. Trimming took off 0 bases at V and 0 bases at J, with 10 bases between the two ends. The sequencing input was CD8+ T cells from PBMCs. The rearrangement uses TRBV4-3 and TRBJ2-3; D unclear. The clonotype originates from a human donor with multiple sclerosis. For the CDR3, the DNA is TGCGCCAGCAGCCAAGAGATTGCTAAGAGCACAGATACGCAGTATTTT. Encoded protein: CASSQEIAKSTDTQYF.